This T cell receptor beta chain stems from a study of cytomegalovirus exposure and HLA in healthy donors. Study results and caveats: Judged likely to be a sequencing artifact was a cluster of highly shared sequence variants. A later analysis showed that HLA-associated TCR beta chains had undergone more clonal expansion than equally common others.

On this clone: Antigen specificity is unknown.

The PCR contained 60 Vbeta and 13 Jbeta primers. Assay: immunoSEQ multiplex PCR; the TCRdb copy retains only in-frame clones and omits some. The sample consists of some 110,000 clones, 50% to 70% of them appearing once. This receptor was taken from a woman between 40 and 55 years old in good health and CMV-seropositive. The sample consisted of PBMCs.

CDR3 loop: CASSLDWGGTDTQYF. CDR3 in DNA: TGTGCCAGCAGCTTAGACTGGGGGGGCACAGATACGCAGTATTTT. The chain joins TRBV11-3 to TRBJ2-3, with a possible D match to TRBD2 (6 bases). With 0 bases removed from V and 1 base from J, the gap between germline ends came to 8 bases. From germline, CDR1 is SGHNT and CDR2 YENEEA. The CDR3 spans 15 residues.